A selection of T cell receptor beta chains follows, all from one sample in a study of T cells in Graves' hyperthyroidism and ophthalmopathy. TCRdb passed the multiplex PCR reads through MiXCR, listing each CDR3 protein once. The repertoire holds 600,000 to 800,000 distinct CDR3 sequences, with 30% to 40% as singletons. The sample taken for sequencing was blood. These receptors originate from a woman in her 40s with Graves' hyperthyroidism. Both conserved end residues are part of each CDR3. The order of the fields is J gene, V gene, CDR3 protein.

J: TRBJ2-7; V: TRBV3-1; CDR3: CASSQSSGEQYF
J: TRBJ1-1; V: TRBV19; CDR3: CASSLLQGRMNTEAFF
J: TRBJ1-1; V: TRBV10-2; CDR3: CASSFGAGDTEAFF
J: TRBJ1-2; V: TRBV28; CDR3: CASSSPSRDGYGGYTF
J: TRBJ2-5; V: TRBV20-1; CDR3: CSARVLSGRYADTQYF
J: TRBJ1-1; V: TRBV12-3/TRBV12-4; CDR3: CASSPLTGTENTGAFF
J: TRBJ1-2; V: TRBV10-1; CDR3: CASSENVAEVYGYTF
J: TRBJ1-3; V: TRBV27; CDR3: CASSKTARLNTIYF
J: TRBJ1-2; V: TRBV10-3; CDR3: CAISDSSTGNYGYTF
J: TRBJ1-2; V: TRBV10-3; CDR3: CAISFLPHLRQDYGYTF
J: TRBJ2-7; V: TRBV7-2; CDR3: CASSSSRTGGEQYF
J: TRBJ1-6; V: TRBV7-9; CDR3: CASSSGSPLHF
J: TRBJ1-5; V: TRBV7-9; CDR3: CASSSQGDGNQPQHF
J: TRBJ2-7; V: TRBV11-2; CDR3: CASSQDGHSYEQYF
J: TRBJ1-1; V: TRBV9; CDR3: CASSPRLRGQARGTEAFF
J: TRBJ1-3; V: TRBV5-8; CDR3: CASSEATRGNTIYF
J: TRBJ1-2; V: TRBV5-4; CDR3: CASSLVDGGYGYTF
J: TRBJ1-3; V: TRBV6-5; CDR3: CAISYSGASGNTIYF
J: TRBJ2-7; V: TRBV20-1; CDR3: CSASSSGGPSYEQYF
J: TRBJ1-5; V: TRBV6-1; CDR3: CASSEDRDQPQHF
J: TRBJ1-4; V: TRBV12-5; CDR3: CASSRPLTMPNEKLFF
J: TRBJ2-7; V: TRBV20-1; CDR3: CSAEVRVGEQYF
J: TRBJ1-2; V: TRBV7-8; CDR3: CASVGYGYTF
J: TRBJ2-2; V: TRBV7-2; CDR3: CASSSQGHKVYNEQFF
J: TRBJ2-7; V: TRBV29-1; CDR3: CSVEEETRASYEQYF
J: TRBJ2-7; V: TRBV28; CDR3: CASRGQGPFYEQYF
J: TRBJ2-7; V: TRBV5-6; CDR3: CASSPGGVSYEQYF
J: TRBJ1-1; V: TRBV7-9; CDR3: CASSLEDRIIMNTEAFF
J: TRBJ2-2; V: TRBV10-3; CDR3: CAISTERISTGELFF
J: TRBJ1-4; V: TRBV12-3/TRBV12-4; CDR3: CASSYGLGNNEKLFF
J: TRBJ1-4; V: TRBV10-3; CDR3: CAISEKEQPATNEKLFF
J: TRBJ1-1; V: TRBV20-1; CDR3: CSASTGRGAFF
J: TRBJ1-1; V: TRBV5-4; CDR3: CASSLGSGVEAFF
J: TRBJ1-3; V: TRBV15; CDR3: CATSSYSMPSLGNTIYF
J: TRBJ1-2; V: TRBV20-1; CDR3: CSAVDRNYGYTF
J: TRBJ2-2; V: TRBV7-8; CDR3: CASIIRPIANTGELFF
J: TRBJ1-4; V: TRBV4-3; CDR3: CASSQGGQGREKLFF
J: TRBJ1-1; V: TRBV29-1; CDR3: CSAITGAENTEAFF
J: TRBJ2-7; V: TRBV9; CDR3: CASTRDPHTYEQYF
J: TRBJ2-7; V: TRBV9; CDR3: CASSGRTSGEGYEQYF
J: TRBJ1-2; V: TRBV4-3; CDR3: CASSQESGRGYYGYTF
J: TRBJ2-7; V: TRBV9; CDR3: CASSVVGTSVLYEQYF
J: TRBJ1-2; V: TRBV2; CDR3: CASSEVGQGFYGYTF
J: TRBJ2-6; V: TRBV10-3; CDR3: CAISSAEVNVLTF
J: TRBJ2-2; V: TRBV6-5; CDR3: CASSYPNIQGGNTNTGELFF
J: TRBJ2-7; V: TRBV4-2; CDR3: CASSRSLLDGYEQYF
J: TRBJ1-4; V: TRBV19; CDR3: CASSTRQIVKLFF
J: TRBJ1-4; V: TRBV2; CDR3: CASKRQGAANEKLFF
J: TRBJ2-7; V: TRBV25-1; CDR3: CASSELRGYEQYF
J: TRBJ2-5; V: TRBV5-5; CDR3: CASSLEGREGRTQYF
J: TRBJ1-2; V: TRBV20-1; CDR3: CSARENRGLGYGYTF
J: TRBJ1-4; V: TRBV2; CDR3: CASSGFLGYAEKLFF